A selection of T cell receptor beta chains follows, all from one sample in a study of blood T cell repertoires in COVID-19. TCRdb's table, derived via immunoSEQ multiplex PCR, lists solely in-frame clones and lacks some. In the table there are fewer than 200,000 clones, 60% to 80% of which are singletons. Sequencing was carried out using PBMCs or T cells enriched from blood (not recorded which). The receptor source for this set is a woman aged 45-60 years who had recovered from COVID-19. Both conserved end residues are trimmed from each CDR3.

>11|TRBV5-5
ASSFQGATEAF
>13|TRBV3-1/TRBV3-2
ASSPPYRGVTEAF
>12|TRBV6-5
ASSYSRDGYGYT
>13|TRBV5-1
ASSLGGAGNTEAF
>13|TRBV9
ASRAGGLDTGELF
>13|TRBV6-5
ASSYSGQTTDTQY
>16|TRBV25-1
ASSQPLTGLNSGNTIY
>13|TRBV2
ASSENRLNTGELF
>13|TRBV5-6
ASSGGRRLGDTQY
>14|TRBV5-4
ASSLSGGGVQETQY
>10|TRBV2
ASRKGDTEAF
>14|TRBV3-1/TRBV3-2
ASSRTSGMNTGELF
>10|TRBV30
AWRSGKETQY
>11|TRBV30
AWSAGGYQPQH
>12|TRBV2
ASKKTGSGNTIY
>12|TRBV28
ASISAGGAGGYT
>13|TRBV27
ASSFLQGYQETQY
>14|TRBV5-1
ASSMGQTNSGNTIY
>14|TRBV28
ASSLWAGSRDQPQH
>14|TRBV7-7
ASSSGLSGYADTQY
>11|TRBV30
AWSFRGRQPQH
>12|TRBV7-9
ASSRTGGGEKLF
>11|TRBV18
ASSPRGQAEAF
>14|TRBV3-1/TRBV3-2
ASSQGLAGPYNEQF
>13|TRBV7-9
AQQFETRHTGELF
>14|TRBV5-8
ASLTTGVSGANVLT
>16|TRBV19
ASRGEAGGPRGTGELF
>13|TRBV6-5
ASSYSQGRNYEQY
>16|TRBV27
ASSSPALAGGPDIEQY
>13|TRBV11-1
ASSFRDRDSYEQY
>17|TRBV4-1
ASSQDSIRGGKGNYGYT
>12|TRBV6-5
ASAGGVRTYEQY
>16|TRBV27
ASSPAIGTSGRLDEQF
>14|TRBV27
ASSSPSRERSYEQY
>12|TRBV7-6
ASSLEYSGTEAF
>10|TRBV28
ASSRAIYEQY
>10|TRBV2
ASSTEGYEQY
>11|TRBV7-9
ASSFRGLETQY
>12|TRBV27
ASRLSGTDYGYT
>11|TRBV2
ASRYSGANVLT
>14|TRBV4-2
ASSQDRDRANTEAF
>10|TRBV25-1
ASGEGNTEAF
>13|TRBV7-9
ASSSSYGRVDEQY
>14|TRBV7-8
ASSSMGLASTYEQY
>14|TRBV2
ASSYTYRGSNQPQH
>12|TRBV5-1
ASRQTQGGEGYT
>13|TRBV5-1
ASSPRTSGTDTQY
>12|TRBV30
AWSPIDRYNEQF
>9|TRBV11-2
ASSPGGGYT
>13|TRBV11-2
ASSPRTSGSYEQY
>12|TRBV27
ASSLRGSYNEQF
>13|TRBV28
ASLALARERNTQY
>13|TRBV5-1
ASSAGLAGPNEQF
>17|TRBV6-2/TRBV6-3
ASSYARSGRGGSTDTQY
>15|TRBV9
ASSVGYRLSGANVLT